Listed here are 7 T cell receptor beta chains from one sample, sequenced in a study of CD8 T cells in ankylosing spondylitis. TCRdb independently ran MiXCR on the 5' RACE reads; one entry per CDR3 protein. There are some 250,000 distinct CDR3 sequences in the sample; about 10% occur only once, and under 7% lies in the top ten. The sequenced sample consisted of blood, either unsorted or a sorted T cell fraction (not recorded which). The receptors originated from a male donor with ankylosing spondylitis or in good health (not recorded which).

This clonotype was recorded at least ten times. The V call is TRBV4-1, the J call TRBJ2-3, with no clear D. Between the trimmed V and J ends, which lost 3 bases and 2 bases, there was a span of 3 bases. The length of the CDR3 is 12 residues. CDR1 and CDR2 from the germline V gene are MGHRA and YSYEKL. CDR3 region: CASSHHTDTQYF. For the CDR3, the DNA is TGCGCCAGCAGCCACCACACAGATACGCAGTATTTT.

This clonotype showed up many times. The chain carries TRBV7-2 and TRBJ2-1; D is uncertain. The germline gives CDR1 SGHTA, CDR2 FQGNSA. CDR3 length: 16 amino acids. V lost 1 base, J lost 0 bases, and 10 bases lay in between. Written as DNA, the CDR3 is TGTGCCAGCAGCTTAGGAATGGTGCTCTCCTACAATGAGCAGTTCTTC. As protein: CASSLGMVLSYNEQFF.

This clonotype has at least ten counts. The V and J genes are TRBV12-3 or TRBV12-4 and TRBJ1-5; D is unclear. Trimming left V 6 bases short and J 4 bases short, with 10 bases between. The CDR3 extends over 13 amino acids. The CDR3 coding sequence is TGTGCCAGCAGCAAAGAAGGTAATCAGCCCCAGCATTTT. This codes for CASSKEGNQPQHF.

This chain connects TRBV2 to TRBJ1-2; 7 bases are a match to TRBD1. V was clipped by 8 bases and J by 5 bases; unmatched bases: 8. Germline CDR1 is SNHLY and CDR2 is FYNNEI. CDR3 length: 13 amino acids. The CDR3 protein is CASLREGAYGYTF. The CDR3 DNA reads TGTGCCAGCCTGAGGGAGGGGGCGTATGGCTACACCTTC.

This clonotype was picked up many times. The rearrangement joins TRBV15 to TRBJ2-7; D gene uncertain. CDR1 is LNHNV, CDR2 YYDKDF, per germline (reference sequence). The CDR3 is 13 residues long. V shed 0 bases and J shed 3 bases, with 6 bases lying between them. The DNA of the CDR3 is TGTGCCACCAGCAGAGATAGATACTACGAGCAGTACTTC. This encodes CATSRDRYYEQYF.

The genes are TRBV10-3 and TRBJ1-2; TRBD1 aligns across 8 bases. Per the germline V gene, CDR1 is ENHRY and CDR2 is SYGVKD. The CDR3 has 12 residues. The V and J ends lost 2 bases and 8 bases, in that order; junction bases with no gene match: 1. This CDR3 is CAISERDRGYTF. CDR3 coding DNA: TGTGCCATCAGTGAGCGGGACAGGGGCTACACCTTC.

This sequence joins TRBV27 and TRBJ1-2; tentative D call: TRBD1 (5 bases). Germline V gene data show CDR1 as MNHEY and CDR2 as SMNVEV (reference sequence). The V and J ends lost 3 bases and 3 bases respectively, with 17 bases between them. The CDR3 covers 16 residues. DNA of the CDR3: TGTGCCAGCAGTTTGAACGGAGCAGTGGGGGACTATGGCTACACCTTC. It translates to CASSLNGAVGDYGYTF.